This TCR beta chain was obtained from a study of shared clonotypes between healthy human individuals (dated by TCRdb to about 2020). With regard to the full study: The cohort comprised a couple of women and a few men aged 18 to 49 years. Different laboratories and diverse techniques were used to prepare libraries and sequence TCR repertoires, to increase sequencing depth and limit assay-specific biases. Per donor, leukapheresis produced somewhere between about 0.9 and 9.5 billion PBMCs. To estimate repertoire size and how much clonotype sharing occurs between individuals, the study deeply sequenced the blood TCR repertoires of five healthy adults. For each donor, three plates each were used for CD4 naive and CD4 memory, two plates were used for CD8 naive, and one plate was used for CD8 memory. The research as a whole found: Incomplete sequencing was indicated by rarefaction of sorted-subset datasets, despite the large sequencing depth. Pairwise subsampling led to the expectation that sequencing depth would affect the degree of clonotype sharing among donors. Larger estimated clonotype richness was generally found for naive subsets than for memory subsets. Compared with non-shared clonotypes, the clonotypes found in all four sorted-subset donors had higher generation probabilities. Sampling was restricted to blood, and TCR repertoires in tissues likely differ from the TCR repertoires found in blood. When four donors were compared, the shared fraction of clonotypes was roughly 4.8% for naive CD4, more than 3% for naive CD8, 2.3% for memory CD4, and roughly 0.4% for memory CD8. The genetic and exposure-history diversity represented was limited by the small number of donors.

Using the deep immunoSEQ assay, TCR CDR3 regions were amplified from genomic DNA by multiplex PCR. For each cell subset, the extracted genomic DNA was distributed evenly across all wells of several immunoSEQ 96-well plates, and each plate served as one replicate. Each replicate PCR for sorted subsets received around 210 ng genomic DNA, equal to around 32,000 T cell genomes. Purified libraries were measured with a Qubit 3.0 fluorometer, size-checked on a Bioanalyzer 2100, and measured again with the KAPA Library Quantification kit. Every immunoSEQ 96-well plate was sequenced on a dedicated single-read 150-cycle Illumina NextSeq 550 flow cell. The original pipeline was this. Because only junctional sequences without quality scores were contained in the immunoSEQ output, filtering matching that applied to full-length reads could not be performed. Sequences were annotated with PyIR, a Python wrapper for IgBLAST v1.9, and V/J genes and CDR3 were assigned using IMGT germline references. Reads were removed for weak V/J assignments (E-value above 1e-6), missing CDR3, stop codons, out-of-frame junctions, or ambiguous translated residues. V3J clonotypes were defined as sequences sharing the same inferred V gene, J gene, and CDR3 amino acid sequence. Percentage overlap between repertoires was calculated by dividing the number of shared unique clonotypes by the size of the smaller repertoire. RTK rarefaction, the Chao1 estimator, and Recon v2.1 estimates of unobserved clonotypes were used to assess repertoire richness. Generation probabilities were computed with OLGA for all TCRbeta clonotypes obtained by the gDNA method from a handful of donors. TCRdb's version of the immuneACCESS table is confined to in-frame rearrangements and falls short of the full clone set. An unresolved V gene accounts for under half of the shortfall where checked; the remainder is of unknown origin. V, J and clone size were drawn from that table, and D and trimming were deduced from the DNA. In all, the sample holds around 550,000 clones, and 90% to 95% of those were seen once. The ten top clones hold about 0.11% of the sample.

For this clone: It has no known antigen specificity. The record has no base qualities; no much larger clone is one base away.

CD8 naive samples were CD45RO-negative cells positively selected for CCR7, giving a CD45RA+CCR7+ population that excluded TemRA cells. The donors were healthy, HIV-negative adults who had no recently reported acute infections or vaccinations. Every donor was a Caucasian adult residing in Nashville, Tennessee, USA. After blood collection by leukapheresis, PBMCs were isolated using Ficoll-Histopaque density gradient centrifugation and then cryopreserved in the vapor phase of liquid nitrogen. Purity and quantity of every magnetically sorted T cell population were checked by analytical flow cytometry. From each sorted fraction, genomic DNA was isolated and quantified by UV absorbance on a Nanodrop 2000c. The CDR3 has 14 amino acids, counting the end cysteine and phenylalanine. Just CDR3 DNA is preserved here, 42 bases in frame from base 1. V is cut by 3 bases and J by 8 bases, and the space between the germline ends is 13 bases. The germline V gene (reference sequence) sets CDR1 to LNHDA and CDR2 to SQIVND.

The sequence was obtained from a woman aged 25-40 years in good health. The specimen was naive CD8+ T cells sorted from blood. The cell subset or site label here, explained by the study, means: CD45RA+CCR7+. The chain is made from TRBV19 and TRBJ1-4; confidence is insufficient to name the D gene. The CDR3 protein sequence reads: CASSMIGRGEKLFF. The DNA sequence follows: TGTGCCAGTAGTATGATTGGTCGTGGGGAAAAACTGTTTTTT.